The 21 T cell receptor beta chains in this list originate from one sample, sequenced in a study of cytomegalovirus exposure and HLA in healthy donors (dated by TCRdb to between 2016 and 2019). Preparation of the library involved the immunoSEQ multiplex PCR assay. For the multiplex PCR, a mixture combining 60 forward primers for TCR Vbeta segments and 13 reverse primers for TCR Jbeta segments was used. TCRdb obtained this table from immuneACCESS and retained in-frame rearrangements with V and J assigned. These tables miss some clones; where compared with another copy, unresolved V genes account for less than half of the shortfall, and the remainder is unexplained. This sample lists 35,000 to 45,000 clones; roughly 82% were detected once. Jointly, the top ten make up about 10% of the sample. Sequenced sample: PBMCs. Every receptor here comes from a woman between 18 and 30 years old in good health and CMV-seropositive.

This clone was counted a few times. The rearrangement uses TRBV7-9 and TRBJ2-2, with 8 bases aligning to TRBD1. The germline CDR1 and CDR2 sequences are SEHNR and FQNEAQ (reference sequence). Losses at the gene ends were 1 base for V and 6 bases for J; bases not matched to a gene: 4. The CDR3 is made up of 15 amino acids. Here the CDR3 reads CASSLGAGGAGELFF. For the CDR3, the DNA is TGTGCCAGCAGCTTAGGGGCAGGGGGCGCCGGGGAGCTGTTTTTT.

This clone has just a few counts. The chain has TRBV5-6 and TRBJ1-4; TRBD1 matches 7 bases. Germline CDR1 is SGHDT and CDR2 is YYEEEE. There are 18 residues in the CDR3. V trimming: 0 bases; J trimming: 5 bases; junction bases outside the gene matches: 13. CDR3 residues: CASSLVGTANPENEKLFF. Written as DNA, the CDR3 is TGTGCCAGCAGCTTGGTGGGGACAGCCAATCCTGAAAATGAAAAACTGTTTTTT.

This chain links TRBV7-2 with TRBJ2-1; 9 bases align to TRBD2. Per the germline V gene, CDR1 is SGHTA and CDR2 is FQGNSA. Trimming at V came to 1 base and at J to 7 bases, leaving 8 bases not matched to a gene. The CDR3 is 16 amino acids. The CDR3 sequence is CASSLDGSGGRNEQFF. In DNA form, the CDR3 reads TGTGCCAGCAGCTTAGACGGTAGCGGGGGTCGGAATGAGCAGTTCTTC.

The chain couples TRBV7-2 to TRBJ2-1, with 10 bases lining up with TRBD2. V lost 7 bases to trimming and J lost 8 bases; unmatched junction nucleotides: 14. This CDR3 has 16 residues. Per germline, CDR1 SGHTA and CDR2 FQGNSA. CDR3 bases: TGTGCCAGCACACATGGCGGGCTAGCGGGAGTCGATGAGCAGTTCTTC. Translation gives CASTHGGLAGVDEQFF. Full variable domain (outside the CDR3, taken from reference TRBV7-2 and TRBJ2-1): GAGVSQSPSNKVTEKGKDVELRCDPISGHTALYWYRQSLGQGLEFLIYFQGNSAPDKSGLPSDRFSAERTGGSVSTLTIQRTQQEDSAVYLCASTHGGLAGVDEQFFGPGTRLTVL.

The rearrangement uses TRBV27 and TRBJ2-2; 8 bases match TRBD2. CDR1 and CDR2 (germline): MNHEY, SMNVEV (reference sequence). After removal of 7 bases from V and 6 bases from J, the junction contained 4 bases not matched to a gene. CDR3 size: 13 residues. CDR3 in DNA: TGTGCCAGCACCACGGGAGGGTCCGGGGAGCTGTTTTTT. Translating gives CASTTGGSGELFF.

In DNA form, the CDR3 reads TGTGCCAGCAGCCCCGGTGGGACAGGGAATTCACCCCTCCACTTT. It specifies CASSPGGTGNSPLHF. The chain has TRBV7-2 and TRBJ1-6, with 9 bases that match TRBD1. The CDR3 spans 15 residues. V shed 5 bases, J shed 7 bases, and the junction held 6 bases outside the gene matches. Germline loops: CDR1 SGHTA, CDR2 FQGNSA.

The chain employs TRBV19 and TRBJ2-3; the match to TRBD2 covers 9 bases. V lost 4 bases, J lost 9 bases, and 14 bases stayed unmatched. The CDR3 covers 16 residues. Germline CDR1 is LNHDA and CDR2 is SQIVND (reference sequence). The CDR3 sequence: CASSTLSRGGNPTQYF. The DNA of the CDR3 is TGTGCCAGTAGTACCTTATCGCGGGGGGGCAATCCAACGCAGTATTTT. Complete variable domain (other parts from reference TRBV19 and TRBJ2-3): DGGITQSPKYLFRKEGQNVTLSCEQNLNHDAMYWYRQDPGQGLRLIYYSQIVNDFQKGDIAEGYSVSREKKESFPLTVTSAQKNPTAFYLCASSTLSRGGNPTQYFGPGTRLTVL.

V is TRBV5-1 and J is TRBJ2-7; 10 bases match TRBD2. Germline V CDR1 and CDR2: SGHRS, YFSETQ. Losses at the gene ends were 1 base for V and 2 bases for J; bases not matched to a gene: 6. The CDR3 length is 16 residues. The CDR3, as DNA: TGCGCCAGCAGCTTGTTGCATACTAGCGGGGCCTACGAGCAGTACTTC. Amino acid sequence: CASSLLHTSGAYEQYF.

Only one count was recorded for this clone. V gene TRBV6-4 combines with J gene TRBJ2-3, with D possibly being TRBD2 (6 bases). The CDR3 is 14 residues long. Looked up from germline, CDR1 is MRHNA and CDR2 is SNTAGT. The V end was cut by 3 bases, the J end by 3 bases, with 10 bases between. Written as DNA, the CDR3 is TGTGCCAGCAGTGAGAGGGAGGCGACAGATACGCAGTATTTT. This translates into CASSEREATDTQYF.

The CDR3 is CASSLDGFGAYEQYF. The CDR3 DNA sequence: TGCGCCAGCAGCTTGGACGGGTTCGGGGCCTACGAGCAGTACTTC. J is TRBJ2-7 and V is TRBV5-1; D might be TRBD2 (5 bases). Germline V gene data show CDR1 as SGHRS and CDR2 as YFSETQ. CDR3 length: 15 residues. V lost 0 bases and J 2 bases, leaving 12 bases between the germline ends.

DNA of the CDR3: TGTGCCAGTAGGGCGGGCCAAGAGACCCAGTACTTC. Residues: CASRAGQETQYF. The J gene is TRBJ2-5, the V gene TRBV19, with a tentative D call TRBD2 (5 bases). V lost 6 bases and J lost 1, with 6 bases in between. CDR1 and CDR2 (germline): LNHDA, SQIVND (reference sequence). This CDR3 spans 12 amino acids.

The chain carries TRBV10-3 and TRBJ2-7; 10 bases are a match to TRBD1. The CDR3 consists of 14 residues. Per the germline V gene, CDR1 is ENHRY and CDR2 is SYGVKD. Trimming took 6 bases from V and 1 from J; bases not matched to a gene: 3. The CDR3 loop is CAIRTGGASYEQYF. In nucleotides, the CDR3 is TGTGCCATCAGGACAGGGGGCGCGTCCTACGAGCAGTACTTC.

The V call is TRBV10-3, the J call TRBJ2-3; 9 bases fit TRBD2. J lost 4 bases, V lost 8 bases, and 10 bases had no gene match. The CDR3 extends over 15 amino acids. CDR1 is ENHRY, CDR2 SYGVKD, per germline. CDR3 protein: CAIAPGLALADTQYF. In DNA, the CDR3 is TGTGCCATCGCCCCGGGACTAGCACTCGCAGATACGCAGTATTTT.

V gene TRBV20-1 combines with J gene TRBJ2-1, with D possibly TRBD2 on 5 matching bases. V was cut by 4 bases and J by 13 bases, with 14 bases left in between. The germline gives CDR1 DFQATT, CDR2 SNEGSKA (reference sequence). This CDR3 has 11 amino acids. This CDR3 reads CSAKRNAHQFF. CDR3 bases: TGCAGTGCTAAGCGGAACGCCCATCAGTTCTTC.

The V gene is TRBV25-1, the J gene TRBJ2-7, with unresolved D. Germline V gene lookup returns CDR1 MGHDK and CDR2 SYGVNS. The V gene lost 1 base and the J gene lost 0 bases, with 7 bases spanning the gap. This CDR3 has 14 residues. CDR3 bases: TGTGCCAGCAGTGAATTACACCACTCCTACGAGCAGTACTTC. This encodes CASSELHHSYEQYF.

The chain carries TRBV28 and TRBJ2-1; D is perhaps TRBD1 (6 bases). Germline values: CDR1 MDHEN, CDR2 SYDVKM. Trimming stripped 6 bases from V and 9 bases from J, with 9 bases between. This CDR3 has 11 amino acids. DNA of the CDR3: TGTGCCAGCAGCAACAGGGCTGAGCAGTTCTTC. Protein product: CASSNRAEQFF.

The chain has TRBV2 and TRBJ1-6, with no clear D. Germline CDR1 reads SNHLY; CDR2 reads FYNNEI. The CDR3 runs to 12 residues. V gave up 8 bases and J gave up 5 bases, with 7 bases separating them. CDR3 residues: CASSQNNSPLHF. The CDR3 coding sequence is TGTGCCAGCTCACAGAATAATTCACCCCTCCACTTT.

In this sample, this clone turned up a few times. This chain joins TRBV7-8 and TRBJ2-7; D uncertain. CDR3 size: 15 residues. Germline lookup yields CDR1 SGHVS and CDR2 FQNEAQ. The V and J ends lost 3 bases and 1 base respectively, with 13 bases between them. The CDR3 spells CASSLLFETSYEQYF. For the CDR3, the DNA is TGTGCCAGCAGCTTGCTTTTTGAGACATCCTACGAGCAGTACTTC.

J is TRBJ2-4 and V is TRBV11-2; perhaps TRBD2 as D (6 bases). CDR3 length: 16 residues. CDR1 is SGHAT and CDR2 is FQNNGV in the germline V gene. Trimming stripped 5 bases from V and 0 bases from J, with 14 bases between. CDR3 DNA sequence: TGTGCCAGCAGCCTAGCGTGGGGCCGAGCCAAAAACATTCAGTACTTC. This sequence encodes CASSLAWGRAKNIQYF. Looking up the rest from reference TRBV11-2 and TRBJ2-4 gives the full variable domain: EAGVAQSPRYKIIEKRQSVAFWCNPISGHATLYWYQQILGQGPKLLIQFQNNGVVDDSQLPKDRFSAERLKGVDSTLKIQPAKLEDSAVYLCASSLAWGRAKNIQYFGAGTRLSVL.

This clone was recorded a few times. J is TRBJ2-7 and V is TRBV7-6; TRBD2 is a possible D gene (7 bases). The CDR3 runs to 15 residues. The V end was cut by 4 bases, the J end by 4 bases, with 17 bases between. Germline values: CDR1 SGHVS, CDR2 FNYEAQ. The CDR3 region is CASSYGAGATYEQYF. The CDR3 nucleotides read TGTGCCAGCAGCTATGGGGCGGGGGCGACTTACGAGCAGTACTTC.

The chain combines TRBV4-2 with TRBJ2-3; 7 positions match TRBD2. Unmatched junction bases numbered 6, after V lost 1 base and J lost 2 bases. This CDR3 contains 16 residues. Germline loops: CDR1 LGHNA, CDR2 YNFKEQ. The CDR3 sequence is CASSQVGGGVTDTQYF. The DNA for the CDR3 is TGTGCCAGCAGCCAAGTAGGCGGGGGAGTCACAGATACGCAGTATTTT.